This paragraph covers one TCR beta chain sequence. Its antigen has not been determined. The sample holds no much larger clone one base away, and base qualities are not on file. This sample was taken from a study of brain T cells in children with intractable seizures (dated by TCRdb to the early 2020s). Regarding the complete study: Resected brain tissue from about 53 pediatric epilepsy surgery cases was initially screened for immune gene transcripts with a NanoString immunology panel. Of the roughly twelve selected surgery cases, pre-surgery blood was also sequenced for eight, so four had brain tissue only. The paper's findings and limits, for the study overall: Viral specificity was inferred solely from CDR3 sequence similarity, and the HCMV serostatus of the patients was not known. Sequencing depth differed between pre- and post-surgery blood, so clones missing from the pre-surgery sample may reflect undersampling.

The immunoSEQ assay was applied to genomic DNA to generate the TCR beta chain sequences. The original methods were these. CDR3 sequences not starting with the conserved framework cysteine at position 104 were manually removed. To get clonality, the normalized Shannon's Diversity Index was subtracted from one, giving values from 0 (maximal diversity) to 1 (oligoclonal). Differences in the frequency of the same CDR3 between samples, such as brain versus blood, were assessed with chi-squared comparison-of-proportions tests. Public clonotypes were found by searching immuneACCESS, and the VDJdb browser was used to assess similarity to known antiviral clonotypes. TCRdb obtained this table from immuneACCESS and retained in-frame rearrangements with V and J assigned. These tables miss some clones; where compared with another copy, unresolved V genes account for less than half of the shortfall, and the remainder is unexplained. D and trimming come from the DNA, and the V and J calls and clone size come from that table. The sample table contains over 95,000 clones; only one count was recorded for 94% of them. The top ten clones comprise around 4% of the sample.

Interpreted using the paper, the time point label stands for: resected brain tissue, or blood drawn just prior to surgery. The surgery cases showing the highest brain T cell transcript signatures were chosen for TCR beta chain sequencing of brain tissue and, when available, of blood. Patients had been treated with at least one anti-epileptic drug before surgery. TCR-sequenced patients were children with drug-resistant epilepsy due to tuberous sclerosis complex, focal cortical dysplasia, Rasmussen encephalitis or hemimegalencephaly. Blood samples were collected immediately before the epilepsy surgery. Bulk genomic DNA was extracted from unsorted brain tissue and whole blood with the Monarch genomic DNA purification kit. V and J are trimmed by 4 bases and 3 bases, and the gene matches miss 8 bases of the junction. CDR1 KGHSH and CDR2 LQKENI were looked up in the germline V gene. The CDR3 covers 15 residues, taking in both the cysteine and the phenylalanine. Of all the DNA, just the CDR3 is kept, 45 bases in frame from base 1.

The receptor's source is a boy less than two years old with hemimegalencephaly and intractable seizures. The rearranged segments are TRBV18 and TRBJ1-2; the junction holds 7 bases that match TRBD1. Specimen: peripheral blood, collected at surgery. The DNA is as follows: TGTGCCAGCTCACGACAGGGAGCGGGGGACTATGGCTACACCTTC. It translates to CASSRQGAGDYGYTF. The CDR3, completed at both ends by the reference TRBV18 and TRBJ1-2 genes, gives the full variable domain NAGVMQNPRHLVRRRGQEARLRCSPMKGHSHVYWYRQLPEEGLKFMVYLQKENIIDESGMPKERFSAEFPKEGPSILRIQQVVRGDSAAYFCASSRQGAGDYGYTFGSGTRLTVV.